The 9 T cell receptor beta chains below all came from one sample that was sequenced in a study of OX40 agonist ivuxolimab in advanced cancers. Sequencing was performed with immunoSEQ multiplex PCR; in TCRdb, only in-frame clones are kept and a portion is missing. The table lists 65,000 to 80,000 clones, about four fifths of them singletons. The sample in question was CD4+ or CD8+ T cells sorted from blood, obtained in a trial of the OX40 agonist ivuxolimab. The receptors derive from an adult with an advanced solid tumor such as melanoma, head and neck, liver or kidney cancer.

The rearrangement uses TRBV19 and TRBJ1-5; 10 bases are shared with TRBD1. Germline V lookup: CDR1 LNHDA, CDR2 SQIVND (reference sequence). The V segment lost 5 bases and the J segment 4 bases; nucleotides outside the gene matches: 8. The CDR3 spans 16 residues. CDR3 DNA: TGTGCCAGTAGTGGATCGACGGGACAGGGGAATCAGCCCCAGCATTTT. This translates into CASSGSTGQGNQPQHF.

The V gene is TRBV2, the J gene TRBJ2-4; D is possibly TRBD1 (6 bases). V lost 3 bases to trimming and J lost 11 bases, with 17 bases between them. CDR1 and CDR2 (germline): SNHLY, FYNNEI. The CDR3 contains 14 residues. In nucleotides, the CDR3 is TGTGCCAGCAGTGAGGGGACAACCATTATCGTTCAGTACTTC. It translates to CASSEGTTIIVQYF.

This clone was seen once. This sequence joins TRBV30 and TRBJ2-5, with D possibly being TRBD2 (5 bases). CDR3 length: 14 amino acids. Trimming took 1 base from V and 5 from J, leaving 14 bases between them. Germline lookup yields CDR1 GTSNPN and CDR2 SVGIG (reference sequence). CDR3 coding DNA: TGTGCCTGGAGTGGGGCGGGTTCCGGGGAGACCCAGTACTTC. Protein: CAWSGAGSGETQYF.

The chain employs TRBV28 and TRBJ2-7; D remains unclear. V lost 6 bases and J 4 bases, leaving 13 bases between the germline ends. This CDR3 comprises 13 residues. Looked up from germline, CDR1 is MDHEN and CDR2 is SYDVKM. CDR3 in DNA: TGTGCCAGCAGCCATGGGTCGGGTTACGAGCAGTACTTC. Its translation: CASSHGSGYEQYF.

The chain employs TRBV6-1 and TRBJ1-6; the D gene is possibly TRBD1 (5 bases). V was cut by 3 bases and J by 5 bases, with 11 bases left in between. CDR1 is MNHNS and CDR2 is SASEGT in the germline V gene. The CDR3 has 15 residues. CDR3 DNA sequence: TGTGCCAGCAGTGAGGCACAGGTTAATAATTCACCCCTCCACTTT. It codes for CASSEAQVNNSPLHF.

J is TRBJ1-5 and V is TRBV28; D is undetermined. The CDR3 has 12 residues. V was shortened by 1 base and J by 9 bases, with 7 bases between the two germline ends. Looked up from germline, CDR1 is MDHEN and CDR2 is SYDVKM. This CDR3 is CASSLSFGPQHF. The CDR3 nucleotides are TGTGCCAGCAGTTTATCGTTTGGGCCCCAGCATTTT.

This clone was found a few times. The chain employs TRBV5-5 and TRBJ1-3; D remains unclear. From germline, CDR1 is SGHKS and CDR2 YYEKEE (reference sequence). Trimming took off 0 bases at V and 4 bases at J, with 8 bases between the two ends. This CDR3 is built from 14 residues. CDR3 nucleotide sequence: TGTGCCAGCAGCTTGGGACAAAGGGGAAACACCATATATTTT. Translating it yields CASSLGQRGNTIYF.

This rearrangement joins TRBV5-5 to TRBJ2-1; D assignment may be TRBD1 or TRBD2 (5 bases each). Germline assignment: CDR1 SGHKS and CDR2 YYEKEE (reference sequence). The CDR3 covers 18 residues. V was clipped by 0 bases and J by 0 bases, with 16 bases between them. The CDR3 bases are TGTGCCAGCAGCTTGGCCTTGGAGCAGGGACGCTCCTACAATGAGCAGTTCTTC. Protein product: CASSLALEQGRSYNEQFF.

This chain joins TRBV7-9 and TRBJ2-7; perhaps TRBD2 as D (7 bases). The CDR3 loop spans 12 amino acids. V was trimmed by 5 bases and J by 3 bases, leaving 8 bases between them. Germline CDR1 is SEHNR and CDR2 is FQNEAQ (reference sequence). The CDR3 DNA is TGTGCCAGCAGCAGGGGGGGCTACGAGCAGTACTTC. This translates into CASSRGGYEQYF.